This TCR beta chain was recorded in a study of blood T cell repertoires in COVID-19 (dated by TCRdb to 2019 to 2021). Broadly, across the study: Samples covering the acute and convalescent phases of COVID-19 were provided by collaborators in the United States, Italy and Spain. The repertoires were made available in a free public database intended to serve as a resource for research on the immune response to SARS-CoV-2. Nearly every sample came with metadata listing a de-identified subject ID, COVID-19 status, age in years and sex. The prospective study material was composed of cDNA or gDNA derived from T cells, B-cell-depleted T cells, or PBMCs. The samples were drawn from two sources: the first 160 participants of the ongoing ImmuneRACE study, and 1,000 to 1,500 subjects contributed by 6 global collaborators. HLA class I and class II types, where available, came from metadata supplied by the sample provider rather than from assay-based typing. The dataset comprised deeply sampled blood TCRbeta repertoires from subjects exposed to, actively infected with, or recovered from COVID-19.

The immunoSEQ Assay, a bias-controlled multiplex PCR, was used to amplify TCRbeta CDR3 regions from genomic DNA. Per the original workflow: Within the assay, amplification of reference gene primers was used to estimate how many nucleated cells each sample contained. Sequence reads were collapsed and filtered to measure the absolute abundance of every unique TCRbeta CDR3 rearrangement. For each sample, productive Simpson clonality was calculated as the square root of Simpson's diversity index across productive rearrangements. Held by TCRdb, this immuneACCESS table contains in-frame sequences only and omits some clones. Under half of the omission traces to an unresolved V gene where checked; the cause of the rest is unknown. V and J calls and clone size are as listed in that table; D and trimming were resolved from the DNA. The sample yields about 140,000 clones; about 86% were counted once. Around 8.2% of the sample goes to the ten largest clones.

The collaborating institutions used their own protocols to collect whole blood in K2EDTA tubes. Collaborator samples were shipped for TCRbeta analysis as frozen whole blood, isolated PBMCs, or DNA extracted from either sample type. This clone appeared many times. Its binding antigen is unknown. Qualities for individual bases were not recorded, and no much larger clone is one base off. What the study reported, not specific to this receptor: How much clinical and demographic metadata was included differed by source and by participant, and the metadata was provided uncurated.

Via the germline V gene, CDR1 is SGHRS and CDR2 YFSETQ. Unmatched junction bases come to 12, with V trimmed by 1 base and J by 5 bases. CDR3 length: 17 amino acids, cysteine to phenylalanine. Solely the CDR3 DNA is kept, with 51 bases framed from the first base. This TCR was sampled from a woman in her sixties with acute or convalescent COVID-19. The sample was peripheral blood. The chain is assembled from TRBV5-1 and TRBJ2-5; TRBD2 agrees with 9 junctional bases. The DNA reads TGCGCCAGCAGCTTGAGAGTGAGCGGGGGGCCCAGTGAGACCCAGTACTTC. This codes for CASSLRVSGGPSETQYF.